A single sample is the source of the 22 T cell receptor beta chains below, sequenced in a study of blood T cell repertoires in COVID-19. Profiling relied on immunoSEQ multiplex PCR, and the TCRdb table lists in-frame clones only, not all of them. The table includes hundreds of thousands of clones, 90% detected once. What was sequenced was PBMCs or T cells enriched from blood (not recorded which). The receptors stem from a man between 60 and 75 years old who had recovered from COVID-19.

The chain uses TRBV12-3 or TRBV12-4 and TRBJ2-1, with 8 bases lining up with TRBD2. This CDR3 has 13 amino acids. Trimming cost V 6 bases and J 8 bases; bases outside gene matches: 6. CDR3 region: CASSLTSVYEQFF. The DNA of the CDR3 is TGTGCCAGCAGCCTGACTAGCGTATATGAGCAGTTCTTC.

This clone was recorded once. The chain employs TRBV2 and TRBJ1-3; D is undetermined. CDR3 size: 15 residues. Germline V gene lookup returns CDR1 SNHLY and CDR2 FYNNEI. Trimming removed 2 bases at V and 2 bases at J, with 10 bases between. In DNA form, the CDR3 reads TGTGCCAGCAGTGAACCTGACTTTGCTGGAAACACCATATATTTT. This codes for CASSEPDFAGNTIYF. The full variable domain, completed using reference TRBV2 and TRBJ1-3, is EPEVTQTPSHQVTQMGQEVILRCVPISNHLYFYWYRQILGQKVEFLVSFYNNEISEKSEIFDDQFSVERPDGSNFTLKIRSTKLEDSAMYFCASSEPDFAGNTIYFGEGSWLTVV.

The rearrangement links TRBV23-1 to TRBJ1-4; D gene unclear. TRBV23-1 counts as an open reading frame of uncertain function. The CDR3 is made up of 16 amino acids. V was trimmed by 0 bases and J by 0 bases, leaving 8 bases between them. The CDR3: CASSQSQEATNEKLFF. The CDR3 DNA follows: TGCGCCAGCAGTCAATCGCAGGAGGCAACTAATGAAAAACTGTTTTTT.

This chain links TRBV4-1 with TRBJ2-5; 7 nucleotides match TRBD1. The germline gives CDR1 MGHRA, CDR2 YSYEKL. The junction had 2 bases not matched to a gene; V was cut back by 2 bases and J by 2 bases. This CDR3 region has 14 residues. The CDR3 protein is CASSQPGQQETQYF. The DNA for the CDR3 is TGCGCCAGCAGCCAACCGGGACAGCAAGAGACCCAGTACTTC.

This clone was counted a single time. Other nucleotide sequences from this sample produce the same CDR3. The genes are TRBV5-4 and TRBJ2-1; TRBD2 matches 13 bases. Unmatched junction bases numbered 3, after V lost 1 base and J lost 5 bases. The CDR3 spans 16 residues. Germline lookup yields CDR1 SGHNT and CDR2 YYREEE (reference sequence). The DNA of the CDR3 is TGTGCCAGCAGCTTGCCGGGACTAGCGGGAAACAATGAGCAGTTCTTC. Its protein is CASSLPGLAGNNEQFF.

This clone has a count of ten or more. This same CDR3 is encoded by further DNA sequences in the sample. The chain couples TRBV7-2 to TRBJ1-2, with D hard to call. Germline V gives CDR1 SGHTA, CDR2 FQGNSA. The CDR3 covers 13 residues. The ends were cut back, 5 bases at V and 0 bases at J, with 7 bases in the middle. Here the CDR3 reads CASSPDSNYGYTF. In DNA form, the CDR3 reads TGTGCCAGCAGCCCGGACTCTAACTATGGCTACACCTTC.

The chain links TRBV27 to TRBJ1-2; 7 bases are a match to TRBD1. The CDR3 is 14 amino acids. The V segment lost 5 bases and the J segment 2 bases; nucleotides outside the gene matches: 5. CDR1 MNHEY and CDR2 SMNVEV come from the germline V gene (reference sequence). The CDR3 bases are TGTGCCAGCAGTGTGGGACAGCGAAACTATGGCTACACCTTC. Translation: CASSVGQRNYGYTF.

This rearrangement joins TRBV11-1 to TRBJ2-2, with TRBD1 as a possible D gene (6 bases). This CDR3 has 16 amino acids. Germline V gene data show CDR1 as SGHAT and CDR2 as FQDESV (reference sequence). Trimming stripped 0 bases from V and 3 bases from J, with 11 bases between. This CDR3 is CASSLARGRDTGELFF. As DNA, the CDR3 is TGTGCCAGCAGCTTAGCCAGGGGAAGGGACACCGGGGAGCTGTTTTTT.

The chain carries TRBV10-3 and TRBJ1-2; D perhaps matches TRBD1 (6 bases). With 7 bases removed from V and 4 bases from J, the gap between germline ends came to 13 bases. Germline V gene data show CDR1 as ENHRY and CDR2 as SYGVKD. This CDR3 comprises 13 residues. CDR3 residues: CAITGGLGYGYTF. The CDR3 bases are TGTGCCATCACCGGGGGGCTTGGCTATGGCTACACCTTC.

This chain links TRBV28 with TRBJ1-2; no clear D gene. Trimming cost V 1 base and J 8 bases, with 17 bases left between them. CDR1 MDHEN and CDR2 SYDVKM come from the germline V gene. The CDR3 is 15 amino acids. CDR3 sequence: CASSLYLGTVSGYTF. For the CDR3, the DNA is TGTGCCAGCAGTTTATACCTCGGTACAGTTTCCGGCTACACCTTC.

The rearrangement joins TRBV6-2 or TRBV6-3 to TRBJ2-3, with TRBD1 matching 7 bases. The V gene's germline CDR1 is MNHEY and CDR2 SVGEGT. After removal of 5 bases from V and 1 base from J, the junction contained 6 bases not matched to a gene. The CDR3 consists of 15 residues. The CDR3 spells CASSLRGLGTDTQYF. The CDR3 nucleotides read TGTGCCAGCAGTCTAAGGGGGCTTGGCACAGATACGCAGTATTTT.

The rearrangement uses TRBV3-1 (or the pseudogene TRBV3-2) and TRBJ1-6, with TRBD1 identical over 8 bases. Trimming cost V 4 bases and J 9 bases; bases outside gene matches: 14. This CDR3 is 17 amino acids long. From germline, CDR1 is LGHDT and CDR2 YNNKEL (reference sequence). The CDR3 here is CASSPFKVAGGSSPLHF. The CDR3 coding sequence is TGTGCCAGCAGCCCCTTCAAGGTCGCAGGGGGCTCTTCACCCCTCCACTTT.

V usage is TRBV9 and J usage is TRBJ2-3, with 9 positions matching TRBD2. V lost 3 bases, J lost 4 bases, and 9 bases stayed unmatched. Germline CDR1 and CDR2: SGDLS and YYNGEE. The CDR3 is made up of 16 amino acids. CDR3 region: CASSEPAAGGPDTQYF. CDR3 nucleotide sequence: TGTGCCAGCAGCGAGCCGGCGGCGGGGGGGCCAGATACGCAGTATTTT. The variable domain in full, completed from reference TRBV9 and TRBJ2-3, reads DSGVTQTPKHLITATGQRVTLRCSPRSGDLSVYWYQQSLDQGLQFLIQYYNGEERAKGNILERFSAQQFPDLHSELNLSSLELGDSALYFCASSEPAAGGPDTQYFGPGTRLTVL.

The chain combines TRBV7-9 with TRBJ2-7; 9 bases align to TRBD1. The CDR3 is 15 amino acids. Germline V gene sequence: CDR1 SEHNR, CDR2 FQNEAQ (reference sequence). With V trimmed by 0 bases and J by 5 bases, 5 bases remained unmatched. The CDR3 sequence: CASSLAGTGSNEQYF. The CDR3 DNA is TGTGCCAGCAGCTTAGCCGGGACAGGGAGCAACGAGCAGTACTTC.

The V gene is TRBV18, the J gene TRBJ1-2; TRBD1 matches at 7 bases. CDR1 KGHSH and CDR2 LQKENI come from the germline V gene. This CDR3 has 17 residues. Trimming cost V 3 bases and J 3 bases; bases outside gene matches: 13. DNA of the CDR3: TGTGCCAGCTCACCCCTACCCCAGGGACAGAAGGACTATGGCTACACCTTC. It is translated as CASSPLPQGQKDYGYTF.

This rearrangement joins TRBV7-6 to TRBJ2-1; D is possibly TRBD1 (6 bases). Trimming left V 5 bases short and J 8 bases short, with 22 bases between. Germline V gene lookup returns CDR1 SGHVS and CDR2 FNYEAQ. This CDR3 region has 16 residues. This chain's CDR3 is CASSVGATSSFDEQFF. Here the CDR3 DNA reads TGTGCCAGCAGCGTGGGGGCTACGTCGTCCTTCGATGAGCAGTTCTTC.

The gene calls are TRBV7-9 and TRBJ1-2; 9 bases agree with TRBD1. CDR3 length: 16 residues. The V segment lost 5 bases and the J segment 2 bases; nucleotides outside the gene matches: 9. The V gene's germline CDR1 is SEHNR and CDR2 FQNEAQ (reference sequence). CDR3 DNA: TGTGCCAGCAGCCAAGCTAACAGGGGGCGAAACTATGGCTACACCTTC. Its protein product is CASSQANRGRNYGYTF.

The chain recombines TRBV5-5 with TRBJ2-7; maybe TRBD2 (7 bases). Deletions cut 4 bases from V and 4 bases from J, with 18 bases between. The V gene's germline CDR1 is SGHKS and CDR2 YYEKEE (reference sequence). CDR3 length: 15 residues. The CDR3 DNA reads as TGTGCCAGCAGCCAGACAGGCCTAGCGGATTACGAGCAGTACTTC. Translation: CASSQTGLADYEQYF.

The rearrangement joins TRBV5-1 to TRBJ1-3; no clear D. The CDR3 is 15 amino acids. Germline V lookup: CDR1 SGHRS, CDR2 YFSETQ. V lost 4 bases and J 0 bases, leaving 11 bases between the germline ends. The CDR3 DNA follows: TGCGCCAGCAGCGGAGACGGCTACTCTGGAAACACCATATATTTT. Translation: CASSGDGYSGNTIYF.

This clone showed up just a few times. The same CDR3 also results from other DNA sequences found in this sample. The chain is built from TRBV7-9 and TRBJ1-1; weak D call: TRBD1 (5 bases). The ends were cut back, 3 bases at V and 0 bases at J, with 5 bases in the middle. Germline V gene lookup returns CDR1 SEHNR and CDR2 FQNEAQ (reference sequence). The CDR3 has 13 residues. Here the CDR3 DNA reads TGTGCCAGCAGCTTGGACATGAACACTGAAGCTTTCTTT. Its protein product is CASSLDMNTEAFF. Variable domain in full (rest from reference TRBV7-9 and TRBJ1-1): DTGVSQNPRHKITKRGQNVTFRCDPISEHNRLYWYRQTLGQGPEFLTYFQNEAQLEKSRLLSDRFSAERPKGSFSTLEIQRTEQGDSAMYLCASSLDMNTEAFFGQGTRLTVV.

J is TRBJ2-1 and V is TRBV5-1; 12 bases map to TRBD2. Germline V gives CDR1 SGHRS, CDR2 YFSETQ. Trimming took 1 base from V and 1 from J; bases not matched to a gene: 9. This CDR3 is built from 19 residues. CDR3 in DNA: TGCGCCAGCAGCTTGTATGCTAGCGGGGGGGCCGCGTCCTACAATGAGCAGTTCTTC. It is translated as CASSLYASGGAASYNEQFF.

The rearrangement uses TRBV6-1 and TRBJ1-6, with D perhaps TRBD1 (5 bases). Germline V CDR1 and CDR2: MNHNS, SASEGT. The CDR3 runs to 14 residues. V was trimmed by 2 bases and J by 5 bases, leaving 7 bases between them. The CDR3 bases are TGTGCCAGCAGTGAAACCAGGGATAATTCACCCCTCCACTTT. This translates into CASSETRDNSPLHF.